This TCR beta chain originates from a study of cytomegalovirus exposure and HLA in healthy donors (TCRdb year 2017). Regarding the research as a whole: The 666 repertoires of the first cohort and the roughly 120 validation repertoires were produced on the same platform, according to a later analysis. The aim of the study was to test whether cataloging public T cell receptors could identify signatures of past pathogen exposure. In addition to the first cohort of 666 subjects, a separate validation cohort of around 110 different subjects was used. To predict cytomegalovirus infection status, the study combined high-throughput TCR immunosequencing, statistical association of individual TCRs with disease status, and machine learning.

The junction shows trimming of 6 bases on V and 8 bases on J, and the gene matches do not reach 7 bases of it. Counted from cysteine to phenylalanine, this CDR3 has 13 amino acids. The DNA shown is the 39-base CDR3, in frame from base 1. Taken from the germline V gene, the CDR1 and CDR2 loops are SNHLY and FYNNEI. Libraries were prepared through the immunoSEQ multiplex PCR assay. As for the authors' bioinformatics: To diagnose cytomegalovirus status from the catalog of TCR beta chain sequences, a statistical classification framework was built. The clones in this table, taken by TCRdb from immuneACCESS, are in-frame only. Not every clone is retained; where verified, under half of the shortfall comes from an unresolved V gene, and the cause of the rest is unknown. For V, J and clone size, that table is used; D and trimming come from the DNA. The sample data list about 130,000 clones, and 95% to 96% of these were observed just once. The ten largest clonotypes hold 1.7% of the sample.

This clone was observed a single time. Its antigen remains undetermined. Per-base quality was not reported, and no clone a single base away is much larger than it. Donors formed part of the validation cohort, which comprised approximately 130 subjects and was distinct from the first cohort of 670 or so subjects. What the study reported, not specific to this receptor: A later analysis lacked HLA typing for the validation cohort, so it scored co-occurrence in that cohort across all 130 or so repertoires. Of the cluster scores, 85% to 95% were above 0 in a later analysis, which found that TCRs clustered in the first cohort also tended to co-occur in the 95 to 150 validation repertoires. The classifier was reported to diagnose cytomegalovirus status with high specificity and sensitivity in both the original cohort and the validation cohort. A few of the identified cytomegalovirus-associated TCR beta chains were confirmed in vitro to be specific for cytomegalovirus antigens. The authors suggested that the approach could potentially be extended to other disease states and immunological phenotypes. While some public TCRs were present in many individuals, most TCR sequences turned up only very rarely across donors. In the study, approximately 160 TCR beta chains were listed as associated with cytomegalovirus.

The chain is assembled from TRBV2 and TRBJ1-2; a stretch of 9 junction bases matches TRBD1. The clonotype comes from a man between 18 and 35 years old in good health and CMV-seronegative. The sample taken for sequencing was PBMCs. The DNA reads TGTGCCAGCAGGCCACCGGGACAGGGAGGCTACACCTTC. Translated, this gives CASRPPGQGGYTF.